The present TCR beta chain was sequenced within a study of CD8+ T cells in alopecia areata. CDR1 is SGHNT and CDR2 is YYREEE in the germline V gene (reference sequence). CDR3 length: 14 amino acids. V lost 3 bases to trimming and J lost 2 bases, with 9 bases between them. This clone was recorded only once. Its antigen is not known. Regarding the study as a whole: With patients, TCR sharing proved less clear than in mice, a difference possibly related to HLA. For lesional scalp, especially alopecia totalis/universalis, clonality was higher than in normal scalp. Sequenced scalp T cells also include alphabeta T cells resident in normal skin.

The sequencing template was cDNA reverse transcribed from extracted RNA. The table came from immunoSEQ multiplex PCR; TCRdb's copy has only in-frame clones and leaves some out. The sample comprises 150,000 to 200,000 clones, approximately 61% of which are singletons, and over 0.9% rests with the top ten. Treatment specified: oral pan-JAK inhibitor, 5-10 mg twice daily. The study team obtained lesional scalp punch biopsies and peripheral blood from alopecia areata patients. This specimen consisted of CD4+ T cells sorted from blood, obtained at week 24, from a patient treated with tofacitinib. This sequence originates from a human donor with alopecia areata. V is TRBV5-4 and J is TRBJ2-4; perhaps TRBD1 as D (6 bases). CDR3 coding DNA: TGTGCCAGCAGCTCACAGGGTACCAAAAACATTCAGTACTTC. The encoded protein is CASSSQGTKNIQYF.